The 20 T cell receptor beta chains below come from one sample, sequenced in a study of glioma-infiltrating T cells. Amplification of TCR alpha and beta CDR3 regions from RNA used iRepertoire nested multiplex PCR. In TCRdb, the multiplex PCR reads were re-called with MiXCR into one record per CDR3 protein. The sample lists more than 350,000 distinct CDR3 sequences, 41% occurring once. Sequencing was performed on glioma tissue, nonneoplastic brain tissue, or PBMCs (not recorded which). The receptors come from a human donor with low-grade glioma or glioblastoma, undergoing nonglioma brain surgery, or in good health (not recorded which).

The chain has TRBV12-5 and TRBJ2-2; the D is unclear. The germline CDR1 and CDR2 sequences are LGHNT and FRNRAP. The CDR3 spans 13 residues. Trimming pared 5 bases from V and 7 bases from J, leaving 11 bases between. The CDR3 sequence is CASGVIGIGELFF. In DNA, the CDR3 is TGTGCTAGTGGTGTTATAGGTATCGGGGAGCTGTTTTTT.

The CDR3 is CASSQGSGTYYEQYF. The CDR3 DNA is TGCGCCAGCAGCCAAGGTAGCGGGACCTACTACGAGCAGTACTTC. V gene TRBV4-1 combines with J gene TRBJ2-7; the match to TRBD2 covers 8 bases. Germline-derived CDR1 and CDR2 are MGHRA and YSYEKL. V shed 1 base and J 3 bases; nucleotides not matched to a gene: 5. The CDR3 is 15 residues long.

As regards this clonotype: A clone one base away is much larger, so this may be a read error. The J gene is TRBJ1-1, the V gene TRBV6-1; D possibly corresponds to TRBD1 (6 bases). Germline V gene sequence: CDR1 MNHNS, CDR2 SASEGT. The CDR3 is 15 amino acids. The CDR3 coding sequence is TGTGCCAGCAGAGAAGACAGGCCAATGAACACTGAAACTTTCTTT. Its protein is CASREDRPMNTETFF.

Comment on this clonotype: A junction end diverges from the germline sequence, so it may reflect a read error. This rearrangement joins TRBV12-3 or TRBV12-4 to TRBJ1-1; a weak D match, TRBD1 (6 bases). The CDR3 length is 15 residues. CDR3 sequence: CASSPYSGANTKAFF. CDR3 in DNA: TGTGCCAGCAGTCCTTACTCAGGGGCGAACACTAAAGCTTTCTTT.

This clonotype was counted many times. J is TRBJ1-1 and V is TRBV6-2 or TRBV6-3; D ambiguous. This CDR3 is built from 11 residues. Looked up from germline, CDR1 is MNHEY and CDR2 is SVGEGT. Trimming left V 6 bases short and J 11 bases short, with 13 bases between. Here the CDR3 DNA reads TGTGCCAGCAGGAAGACGTCTCTGGCTTTCTTT. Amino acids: CASRKTSLAFF.

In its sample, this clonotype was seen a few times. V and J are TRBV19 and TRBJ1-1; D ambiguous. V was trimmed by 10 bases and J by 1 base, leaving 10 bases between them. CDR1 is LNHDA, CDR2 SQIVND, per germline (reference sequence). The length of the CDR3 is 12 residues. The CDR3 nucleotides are TGTGCCACCAAGGTGGGGAACACTGAAGCTTTCTTT. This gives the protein CATKVGNTEAFF.

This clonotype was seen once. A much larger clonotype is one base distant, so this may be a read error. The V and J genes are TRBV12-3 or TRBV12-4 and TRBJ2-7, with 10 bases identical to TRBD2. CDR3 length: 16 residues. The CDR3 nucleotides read TGTGCCGGCAGTTTATCGATACTAGCGGGAATCTACGAGCAGTACTTC. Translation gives CAGSLSILAGIYEQYF.

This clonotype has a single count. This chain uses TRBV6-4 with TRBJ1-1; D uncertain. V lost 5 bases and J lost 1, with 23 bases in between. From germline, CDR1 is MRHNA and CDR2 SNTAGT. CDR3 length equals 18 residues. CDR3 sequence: CASSIPRAGLRTNTEAFF. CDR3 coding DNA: TGTGCCAGCAGTATCCCCCGGGCAGGCCTAAGGACGAACACTGAAGCTTTCTTT.

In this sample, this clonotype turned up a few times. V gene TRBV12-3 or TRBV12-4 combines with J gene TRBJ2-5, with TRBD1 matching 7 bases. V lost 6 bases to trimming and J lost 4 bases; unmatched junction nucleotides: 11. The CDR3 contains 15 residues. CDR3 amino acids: CASSRDRVYGETQYF. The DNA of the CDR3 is TGTGCCAGCAGCCGTGACAGGGTATACGGAGAGACCCAGTACTTC.

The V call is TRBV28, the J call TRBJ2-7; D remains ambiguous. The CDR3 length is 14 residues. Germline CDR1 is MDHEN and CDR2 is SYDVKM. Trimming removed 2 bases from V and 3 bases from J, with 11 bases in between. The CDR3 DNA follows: TGTGCCAGCAGTTTAATGGGTCTAAGCTACGAGCAGTACTTC. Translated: CASSLMGLSYEQYF.

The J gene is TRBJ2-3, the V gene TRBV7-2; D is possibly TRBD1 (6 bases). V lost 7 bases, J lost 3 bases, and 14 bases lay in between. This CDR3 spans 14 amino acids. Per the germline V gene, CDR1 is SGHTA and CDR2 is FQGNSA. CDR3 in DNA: TGTGCCAGCAAAGAAGGCCAGGGGACAGATACGCAGTATTTT. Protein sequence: CASKEGQGTDTQYF.

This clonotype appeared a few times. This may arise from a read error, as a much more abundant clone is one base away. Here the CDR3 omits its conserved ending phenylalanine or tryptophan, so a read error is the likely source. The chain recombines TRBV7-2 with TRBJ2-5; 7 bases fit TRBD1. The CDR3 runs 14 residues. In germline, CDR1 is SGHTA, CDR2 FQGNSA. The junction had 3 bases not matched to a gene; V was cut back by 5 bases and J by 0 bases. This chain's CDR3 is CASSKDRYQETQYL. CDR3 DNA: TGTGCCAGCAGCAAGGACAGGTACCAAGAGACCCAGTACCTC.

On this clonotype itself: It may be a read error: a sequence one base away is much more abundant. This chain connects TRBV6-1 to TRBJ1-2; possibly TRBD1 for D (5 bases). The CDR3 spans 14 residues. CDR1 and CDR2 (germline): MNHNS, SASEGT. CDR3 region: CASRTGGQSYGCTF. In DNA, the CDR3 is TGTGCCAGCCGAACAGGCGGGCAGTCCTATGGCTGCACCTTC.

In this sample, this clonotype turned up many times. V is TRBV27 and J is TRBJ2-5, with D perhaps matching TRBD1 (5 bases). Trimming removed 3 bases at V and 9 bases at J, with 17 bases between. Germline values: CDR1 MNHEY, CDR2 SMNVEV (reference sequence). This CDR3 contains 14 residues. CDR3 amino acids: CASSFLSDLGAQYF. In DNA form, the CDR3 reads TGTGCCAGCAGTTTTTTATCTGACCTAGGGGCCCAGTACTTC.

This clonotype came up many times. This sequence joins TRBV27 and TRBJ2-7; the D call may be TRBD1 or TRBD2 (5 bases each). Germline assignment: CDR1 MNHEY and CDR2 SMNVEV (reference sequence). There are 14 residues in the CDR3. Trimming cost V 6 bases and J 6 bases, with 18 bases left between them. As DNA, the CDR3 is TGTGCCAGCAGCCCTCCGGGACCCCTTCGCGAGCAGTACTTC. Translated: CASSPPGPLREQYF.

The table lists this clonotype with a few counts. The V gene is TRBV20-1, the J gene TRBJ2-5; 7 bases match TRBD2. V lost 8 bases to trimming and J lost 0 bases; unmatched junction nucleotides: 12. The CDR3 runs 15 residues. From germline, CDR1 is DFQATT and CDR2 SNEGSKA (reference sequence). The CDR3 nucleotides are TGCAGTACCAGGCCGGGGACTACCCACCAAGAGACCCAGTACTTC. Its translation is CSTRPGTTHQETQYF.

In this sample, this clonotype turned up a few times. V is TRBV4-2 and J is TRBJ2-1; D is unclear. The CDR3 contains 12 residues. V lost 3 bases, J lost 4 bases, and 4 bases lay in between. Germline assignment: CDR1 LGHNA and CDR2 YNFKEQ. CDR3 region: CASSHLYNEQFF. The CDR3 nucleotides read TGTGCCAGCAGCCATTTATACAATGAGCAGTTCTTC.

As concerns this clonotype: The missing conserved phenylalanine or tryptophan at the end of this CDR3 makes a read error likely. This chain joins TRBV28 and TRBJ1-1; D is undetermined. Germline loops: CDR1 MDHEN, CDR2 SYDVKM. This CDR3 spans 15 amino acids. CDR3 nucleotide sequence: TGTGCCAGTAGTTTGAGGCCTCAGATCAACACTGAAGCTTTCTCT. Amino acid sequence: CASSLRPQINTEAFS.

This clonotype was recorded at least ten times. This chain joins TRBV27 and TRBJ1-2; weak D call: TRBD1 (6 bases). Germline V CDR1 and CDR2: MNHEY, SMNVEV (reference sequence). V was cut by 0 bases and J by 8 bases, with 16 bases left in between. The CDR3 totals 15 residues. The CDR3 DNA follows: TGTGCCAGCAGTTTATCGAAGGCGGGGGCAAACGGCTACACCTTC. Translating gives CASSLSKAGANGYTF.

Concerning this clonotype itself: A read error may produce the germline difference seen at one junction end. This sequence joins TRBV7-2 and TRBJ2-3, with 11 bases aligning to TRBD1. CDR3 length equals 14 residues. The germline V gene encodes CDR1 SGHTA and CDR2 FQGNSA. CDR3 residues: CASTGTGGIDTQCF. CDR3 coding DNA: TGTGCCAGCACCGGGACAGGGGGGATAGATACGCAGTGTTTT.